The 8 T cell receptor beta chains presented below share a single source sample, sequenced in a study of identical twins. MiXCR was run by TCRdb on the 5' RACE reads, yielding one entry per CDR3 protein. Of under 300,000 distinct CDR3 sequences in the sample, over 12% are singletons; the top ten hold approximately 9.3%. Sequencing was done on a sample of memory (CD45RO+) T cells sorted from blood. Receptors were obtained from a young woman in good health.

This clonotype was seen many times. DNA of the CDR3: TGTGCTAGTGGTTGGGGGACGACTGGAAACACCATATATTTT. Protein: CASGWGTTGNTIYF. This chain connects TRBV12-5 to TRBJ1-3, with a weak D call TRBD1 (5 bases). Germline loops: CDR1 LGHNT, CDR2 FRNRAP. V shed 4 bases and J shed 2 bases, with 9 bases lying between them. The CDR3 sequence is 14 residues long.

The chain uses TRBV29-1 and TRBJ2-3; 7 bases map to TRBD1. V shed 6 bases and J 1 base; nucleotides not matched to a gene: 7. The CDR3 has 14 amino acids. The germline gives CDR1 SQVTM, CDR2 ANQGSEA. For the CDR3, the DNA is TGCAGCGTCGAGGGGGCCGATGGCACAGATACGCAGTATTTT. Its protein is CSVEGADGTDTQYF.

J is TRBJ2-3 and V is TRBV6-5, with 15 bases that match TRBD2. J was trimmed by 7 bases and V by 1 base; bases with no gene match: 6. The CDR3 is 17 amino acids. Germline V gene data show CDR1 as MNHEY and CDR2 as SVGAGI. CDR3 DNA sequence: TGTGCCAGCAGTTACTACGGGACTAGCGGGAGGTCTTATACGCAGTATTTT. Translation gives CASSYYGTSGRSYTQYF.

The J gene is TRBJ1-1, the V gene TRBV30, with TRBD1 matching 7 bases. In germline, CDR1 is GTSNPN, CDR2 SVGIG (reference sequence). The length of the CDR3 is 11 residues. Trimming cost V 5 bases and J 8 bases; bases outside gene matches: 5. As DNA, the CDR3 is TGTGCCTGGTTAAACAGGGGAGAAGCTTTCTTT. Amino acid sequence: CAWLNRGEAFF. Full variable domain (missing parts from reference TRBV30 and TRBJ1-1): SQTIHQWPATLVQPVGSPLSLECTVEGTSNPNLYWYRQAAGRGLQLLFYSVGIGQISSEVPQNLSASRPQDRQFILSSKKLLLSDSGFYLCAWLNRGEAFFGQGTRLTVV.

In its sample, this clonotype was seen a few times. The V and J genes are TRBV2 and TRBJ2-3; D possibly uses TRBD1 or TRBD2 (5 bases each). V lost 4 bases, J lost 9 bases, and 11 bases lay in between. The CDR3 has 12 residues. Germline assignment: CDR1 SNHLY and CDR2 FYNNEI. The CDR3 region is CASSVRDQTQYF. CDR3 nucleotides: TGTGCCAGCAGTGTACGGGACCAGACGCAGTATTTT.

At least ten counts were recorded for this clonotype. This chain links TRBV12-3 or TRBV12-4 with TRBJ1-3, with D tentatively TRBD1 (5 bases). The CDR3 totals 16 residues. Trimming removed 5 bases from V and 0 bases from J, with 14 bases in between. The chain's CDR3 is CASSPTGTSSGNTIYF. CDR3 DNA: TGTGCCAGCAGTCCCACCGGGACCTCCTCTGGAAACACCATATATTTT.

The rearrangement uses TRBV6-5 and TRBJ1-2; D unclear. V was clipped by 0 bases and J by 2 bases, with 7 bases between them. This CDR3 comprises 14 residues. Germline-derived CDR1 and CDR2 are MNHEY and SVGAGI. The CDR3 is CASSYSSPNYGYTF. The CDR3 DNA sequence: TGTGCCAGCAGTTACTCGTCCCCAAACTATGGCTACACCTTC.

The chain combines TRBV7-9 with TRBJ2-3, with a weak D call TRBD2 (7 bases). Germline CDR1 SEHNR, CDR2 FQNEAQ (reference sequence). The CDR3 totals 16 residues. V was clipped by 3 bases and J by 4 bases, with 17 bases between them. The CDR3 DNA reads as TGTGCCAGCAGCTTCTACGGGGGCGGGAGTGCAGATACGCAGTATTTT. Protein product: CASSFYGGGSADTQYF.